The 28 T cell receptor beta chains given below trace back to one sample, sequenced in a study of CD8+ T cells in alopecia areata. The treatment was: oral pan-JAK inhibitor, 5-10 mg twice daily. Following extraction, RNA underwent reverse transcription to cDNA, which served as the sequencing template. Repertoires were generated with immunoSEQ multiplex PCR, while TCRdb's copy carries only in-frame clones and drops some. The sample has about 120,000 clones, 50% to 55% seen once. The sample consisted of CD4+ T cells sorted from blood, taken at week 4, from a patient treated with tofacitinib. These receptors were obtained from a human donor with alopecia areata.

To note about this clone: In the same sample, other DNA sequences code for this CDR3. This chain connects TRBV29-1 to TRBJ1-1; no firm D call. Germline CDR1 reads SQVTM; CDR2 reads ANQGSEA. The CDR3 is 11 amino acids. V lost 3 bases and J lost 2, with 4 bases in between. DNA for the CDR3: TGCAGCGTTGAGGGTAACACTGAAGCTTTCTTT. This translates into CSVEGNTEAFF.

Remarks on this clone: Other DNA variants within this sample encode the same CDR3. In DNA form, the CDR3 reads TGCAGCGTCGAGGGCCGAGGCGGCACAGATACGCAGTATTTT. This gives the protein CSVEGRGGTDTQYF. The chain combines TRBV29-1 with TRBJ2-3, with D possibly matching TRBD2 (5 bases). V was shortened by 6 bases and J by 1 base, with 14 bases between the two germline ends. The CDR3 is made up of 14 amino acids. Germline CDR1 is SQVTM and CDR2 is ANQGSEA.

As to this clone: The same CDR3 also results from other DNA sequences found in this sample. The CDR3 DNA follows: TGCGCCAGCAGCCAAGAGCGGACCGGGGAGCTGTTTTTT. Residues: CASSQERTGELFF. This chain joins TRBV4-1 and TRBJ2-2; D is ambiguous. With 0 bases removed from V and 5 bases from J, the gap between germline ends came to 4 bases. This CDR3 comprises 13 residues. Germline CDR1 and CDR2: MGHRA and YSYEKL.

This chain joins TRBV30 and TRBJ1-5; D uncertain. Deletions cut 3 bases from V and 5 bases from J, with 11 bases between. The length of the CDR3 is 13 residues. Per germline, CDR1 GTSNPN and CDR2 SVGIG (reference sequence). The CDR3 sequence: CAWSSQSDQPQHF. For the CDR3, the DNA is TGTGCCTGGAGCTCGCAGAGTGATCAGCCCCAGCATTTT.

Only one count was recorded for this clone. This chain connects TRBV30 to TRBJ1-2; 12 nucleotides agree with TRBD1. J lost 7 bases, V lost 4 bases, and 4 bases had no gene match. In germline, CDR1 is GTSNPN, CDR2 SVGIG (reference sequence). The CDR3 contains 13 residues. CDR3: CAWKGQGARGYTF. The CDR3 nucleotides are TGTGCCTGGAAGGGACAGGGGGCGCGTGGCTACACCTTC.

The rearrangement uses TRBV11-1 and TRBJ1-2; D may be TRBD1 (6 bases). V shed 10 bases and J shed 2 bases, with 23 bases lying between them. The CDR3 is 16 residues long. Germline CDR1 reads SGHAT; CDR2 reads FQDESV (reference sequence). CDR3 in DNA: TGTGCCACCTACGGTCCTCGAGTAGGGGGAAACTATGGCTACACCTTC. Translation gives CATYGPRVGGNYGYTF.

CDR3 sequence reads: CASSQVRQGLNQPQHF. The CDR3, as DNA: TGCGCCAGCAGCCAAGTACGACAGGGACTTAATCAGCCCCAGCATTTT. V and J are TRBV4-1 and TRBJ1-5; 7 nucleotides agree with TRBD1. In germline, CDR1 is MGHRA, CDR2 YSYEKL. Trimming took 1 base from V and 4 from J; bases not matched to a gene: 7. The CDR3 loop spans 16 amino acids.

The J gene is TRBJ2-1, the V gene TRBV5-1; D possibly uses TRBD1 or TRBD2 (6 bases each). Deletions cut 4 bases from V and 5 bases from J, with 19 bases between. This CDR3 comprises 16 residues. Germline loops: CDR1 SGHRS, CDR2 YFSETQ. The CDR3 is CASSLQTGTVNNEQFF. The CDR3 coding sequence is TGCGCCAGCAGCCTCCAAACAGGGACTGTAAACAATGAGCAGTTCTTC.

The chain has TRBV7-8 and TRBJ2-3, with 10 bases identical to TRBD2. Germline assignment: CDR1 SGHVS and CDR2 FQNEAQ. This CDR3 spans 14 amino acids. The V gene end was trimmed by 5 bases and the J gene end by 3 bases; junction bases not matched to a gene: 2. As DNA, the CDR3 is TGTGCCAGCAGCCTGGGACTAGCGACAGATACGCAGTATTTT. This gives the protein CASSLGLATDTQYF. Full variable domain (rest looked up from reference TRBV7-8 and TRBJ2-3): GAGVSQSPRYKVAKRGQDVALRCDPISGHVSLFWYQQALGQGPEFLTYFQNEAQLDKSGLPSDRFFAERPEGSVSTLKIQRTQQEDSAVYLCASSLGLATDTQYFGPGTRLTVL.

CDR3 in DNA: TGTGCCAGCAGCCAGGGGTACAGAGGAGTCGGTACGCAGTATTTT. It codes for CASSQGYRGVGTQYF. The chain couples TRBV11-1 to TRBJ2-3, with D tentatively TRBD1 (6 bases). The CDR3 length is 15 residues. Germline CDR1 SGHAT, CDR2 FQDESV (reference sequence). Trimming shortened V by 5 bases and J by 8 bases, and 20 bases separated the two germline ends.

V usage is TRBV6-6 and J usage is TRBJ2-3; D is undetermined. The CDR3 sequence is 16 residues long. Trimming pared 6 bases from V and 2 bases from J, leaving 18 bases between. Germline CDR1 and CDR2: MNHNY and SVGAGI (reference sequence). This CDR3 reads CASSPTGRPITDTQYF. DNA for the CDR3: TGTGCCAGCAGCCCAACGGGCAGGCCGATCACAGATACGCAGTATTTT.

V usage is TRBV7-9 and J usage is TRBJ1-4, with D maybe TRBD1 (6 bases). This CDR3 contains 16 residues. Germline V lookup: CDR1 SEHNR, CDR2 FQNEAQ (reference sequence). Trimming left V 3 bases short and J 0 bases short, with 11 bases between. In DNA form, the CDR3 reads TGTGCCAGCAGCTTGGGGGGCAGTGCAACTAATGAAAAACTGTTTTTT. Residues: CASSLGGSATNEKLFF.

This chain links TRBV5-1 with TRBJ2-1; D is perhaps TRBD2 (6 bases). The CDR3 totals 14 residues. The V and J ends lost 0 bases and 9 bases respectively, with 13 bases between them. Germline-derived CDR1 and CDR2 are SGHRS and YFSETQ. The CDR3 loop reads CASSLGPGDGEQFF. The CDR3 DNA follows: TGCGCCAGCAGCTTGGGGCCGGGGGACGGTGAGCAGTTCTTC.

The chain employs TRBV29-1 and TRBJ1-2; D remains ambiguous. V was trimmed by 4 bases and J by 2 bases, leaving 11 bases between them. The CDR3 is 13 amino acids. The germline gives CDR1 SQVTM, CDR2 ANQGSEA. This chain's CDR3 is CSVGRSANYGYTF. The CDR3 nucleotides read TGCAGCGTTGGTCGCTCGGCCAACTATGGCTACACCTTC.

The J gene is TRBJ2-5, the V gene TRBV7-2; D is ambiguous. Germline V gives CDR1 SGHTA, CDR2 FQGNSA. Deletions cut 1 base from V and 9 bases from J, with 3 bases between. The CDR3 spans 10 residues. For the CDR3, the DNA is TGTGCCAGCAGCTTAGGAGCCCAGTACTTC. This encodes CASSLGAQYF.

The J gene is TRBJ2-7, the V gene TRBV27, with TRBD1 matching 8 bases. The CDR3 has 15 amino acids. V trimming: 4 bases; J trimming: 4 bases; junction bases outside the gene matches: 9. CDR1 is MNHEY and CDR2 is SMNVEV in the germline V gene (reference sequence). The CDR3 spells CASSSTDRGWYEQYF. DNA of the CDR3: TGTGCCAGCAGTTCGACTGACAGGGGCTGGTACGAGCAGTACTTC.

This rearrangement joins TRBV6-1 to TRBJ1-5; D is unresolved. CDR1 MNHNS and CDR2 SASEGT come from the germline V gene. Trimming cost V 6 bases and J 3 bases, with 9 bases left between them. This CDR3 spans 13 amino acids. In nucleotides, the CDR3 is TGTGCCAGCAGGAAGGATTACAATCAGCCCCAGCATTTT. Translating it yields CASRKDYNQPQHF.

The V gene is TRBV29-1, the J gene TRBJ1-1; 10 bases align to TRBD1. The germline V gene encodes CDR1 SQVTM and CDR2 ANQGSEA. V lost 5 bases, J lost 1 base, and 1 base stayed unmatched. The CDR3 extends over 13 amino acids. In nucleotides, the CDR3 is TGCAGCGTTAGACAGGGGGCGAACACTGAAGCTTTCTTT. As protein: CSVRQGANTEAFF.

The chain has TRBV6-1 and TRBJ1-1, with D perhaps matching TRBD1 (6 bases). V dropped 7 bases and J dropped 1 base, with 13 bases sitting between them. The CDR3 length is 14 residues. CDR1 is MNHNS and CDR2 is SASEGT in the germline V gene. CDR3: CASTEGGPNTEAFF. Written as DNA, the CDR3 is TGTGCCAGCACCGAAGGGGGTCCGAACACTGAAGCTTTCTTT.

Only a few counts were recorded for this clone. The CDR3 reads CSAGAGTSYNEQFF. Here the CDR3 DNA reads TGCAGCGCAGGGGCCGGGACCTCCTACAATGAGCAGTTCTTC. The V call is TRBV29-1, the J call TRBJ2-1; D is perhaps TRBD1 (6 bases). The CDR3 spans 14 residues. The germline V gene encodes CDR1 SQVTM and CDR2 ANQGSEA. The V and J ends lost 7 bases and 0 bases respectively, with 13 bases between them.

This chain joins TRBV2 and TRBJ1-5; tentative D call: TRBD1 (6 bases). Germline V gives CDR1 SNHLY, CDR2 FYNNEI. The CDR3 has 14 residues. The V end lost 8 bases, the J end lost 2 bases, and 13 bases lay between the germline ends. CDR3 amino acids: CASGGGGRNQPQHF. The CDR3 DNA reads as TGTGCCAGCGGAGGGGGTGGGCGCAATCAGCCCCAGCATTTT.

The CDR3 DNA reads TGTGCCAGCTCACAGGAGGGACTTGGCCAGCATTTT. This sequence encodes CASSQEGLGQHF. J is TRBJ1-5 and V is TRBV18; D may be TRBD1 (5 bases). Trimming left V 4 bases short and J 12 bases short, with 13 bases between. CDR1 is KGHSH and CDR2 is LQKENI in the germline V gene. The CDR3 sequence is 12 residues long.

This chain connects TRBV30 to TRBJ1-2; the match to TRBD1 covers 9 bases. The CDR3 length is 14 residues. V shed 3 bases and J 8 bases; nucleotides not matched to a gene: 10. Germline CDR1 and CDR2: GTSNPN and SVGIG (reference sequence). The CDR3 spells CAWSVDRGARGYTF. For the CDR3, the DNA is TGTGCCTGGAGCGTGGACAGGGGAGCTCGCGGCTACACCTTC.

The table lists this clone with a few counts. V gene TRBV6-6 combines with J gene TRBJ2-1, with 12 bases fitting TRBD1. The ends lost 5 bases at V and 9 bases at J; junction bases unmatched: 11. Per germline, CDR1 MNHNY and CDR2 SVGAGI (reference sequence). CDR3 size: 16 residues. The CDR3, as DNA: TGTGCCAGCAGTGTTCCTGCGGGACAGGGGGCTCGTGAGCAGTTCTTC. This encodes CASSVPAGQGAREQFF.

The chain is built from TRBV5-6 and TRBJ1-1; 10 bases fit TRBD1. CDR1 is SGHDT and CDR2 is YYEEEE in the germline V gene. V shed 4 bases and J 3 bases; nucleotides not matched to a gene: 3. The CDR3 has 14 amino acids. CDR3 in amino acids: CASSIGQGDTEAFF. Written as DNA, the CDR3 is TGTGCCAGCAGCATTGGACAGGGGGACACTGAAGCTTTCTTT.

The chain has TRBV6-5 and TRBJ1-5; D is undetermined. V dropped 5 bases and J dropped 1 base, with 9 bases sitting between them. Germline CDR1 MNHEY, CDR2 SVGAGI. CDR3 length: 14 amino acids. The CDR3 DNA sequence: TGTGCCAGCAGTCAAATGCAAAGCAATCAGCCCCAGCATTTT. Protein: CASSQMQSNQPQHF.

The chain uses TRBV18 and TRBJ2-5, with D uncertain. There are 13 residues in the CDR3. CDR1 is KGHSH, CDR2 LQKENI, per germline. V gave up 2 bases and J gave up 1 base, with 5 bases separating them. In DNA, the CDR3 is TGTGCCAGCTCACCATCGGTCCAAGAGACCCAGTACTTC. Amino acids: CASSPSVQETQYF.

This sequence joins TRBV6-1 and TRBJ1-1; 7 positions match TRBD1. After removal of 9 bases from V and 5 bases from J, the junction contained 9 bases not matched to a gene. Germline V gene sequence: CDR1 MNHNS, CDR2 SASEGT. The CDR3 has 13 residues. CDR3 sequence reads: CASNNRGRTEAFF. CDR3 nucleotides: TGTGCCAGTAATAACAGGGGTCGGACTGAAGCTTTCTTT.